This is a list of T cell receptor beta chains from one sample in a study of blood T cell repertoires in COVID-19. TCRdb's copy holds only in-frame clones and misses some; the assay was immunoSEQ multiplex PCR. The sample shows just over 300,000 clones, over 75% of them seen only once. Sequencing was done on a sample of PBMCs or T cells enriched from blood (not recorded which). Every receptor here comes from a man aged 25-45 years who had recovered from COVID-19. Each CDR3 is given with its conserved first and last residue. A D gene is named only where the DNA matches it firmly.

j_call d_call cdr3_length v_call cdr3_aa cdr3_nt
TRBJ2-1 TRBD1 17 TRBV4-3 CASSGTYGQGGRSEQFF TGCGCCAGCAGCGGAACGTACGGACAGGGCGGTAGGAGTGAGCAGTTCTTC
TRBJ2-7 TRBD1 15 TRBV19 CASSNRGQWSSEQYF TGTGCCAGTAGTAACAGGGGGCAATGGTCTTCCGAGCAGTACTTC
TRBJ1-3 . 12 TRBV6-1 CASSEIGSTIYF TGTGCCAGCAGTGAAATTGGGAGCACCATATATTTT
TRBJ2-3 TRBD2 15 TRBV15 CATSLRGGVTDTQYF TGTGCCACCAGCCTTCGGGGGGGCGTTACAGATACGCAGTATTTT
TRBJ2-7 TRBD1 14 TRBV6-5 CASRAGGRSYEQYF TGTGCCAGCAGAGCAGGGGGACGGTCCTACGAGCAGTACTTC
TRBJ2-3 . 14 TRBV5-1 CASSLAGDADTQYF TGCGCCAGCAGCTTGGCCGGAGATGCAGATACGCAGTATTTT
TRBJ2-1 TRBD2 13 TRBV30 CAWEPGLAGEQFF TGTGCCTGGGAACCGGGACTAGCCGGTGAGCAGTTCTTC
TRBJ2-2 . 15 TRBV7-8 CASSLARPYTGELFF TGTGCCAGCAGCTTAGCGAGGCCCTACACCGGGGAGCTGTTTTTT
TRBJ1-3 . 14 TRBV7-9 CASSFRRGGDTIYF TGTGCCAGCAGCTTCCGCAGGGGCGGAGACACCATATATTTT
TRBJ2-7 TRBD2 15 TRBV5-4 CASSSGTSRSYEQYF TGTGCCAGCAGCTCCGGGACTAGCAGAAGCTACGAGCAGTACTTC